Shown below are 10 T cell receptor beta chains from a single sample sequenced in a study of cytomegalovirus exposure and HLA in healthy donors. This PCR relied on a set of 60 Vbeta primers and 13 Jbeta primers. Clones were sequenced by immunoSEQ multiplex PCR, and TCRdb holds only the in-frame ones, with some missing. The data show roughly 80,000 clones, around three quarters seen once. Sample: PBMCs. These receptors were obtained from a male donor in good health and CMV-seronegative.

V usage is TRBV28 and J usage is TRBJ2-3; 7 nucleotides align to TRBD2. The CDR3 has 15 residues. In germline, CDR1 is MDHEN, CDR2 SYDVKM. V gave up 6 bases and J gave up 1 base; unmatched junction bases: 7. The CDR3 DNA sequence: TGTGCCAGCAGGCCGGGAGGTGCTGGCACAGATACGCAGTATTTT. Its protein is CASRPGGAGTDTQYF.

This chain uses TRBV5-1 with TRBJ1-4, with 7 bases identical to TRBD1. Trimming at V came to 7 bases and at J to 5 bases, leaving 8 bases not matched to a gene. The CDR3 is 14 amino acids. Germline CDR1 SGHRS, CDR2 YFSETQ. CDR3 loop: CASRAGQTNEKLFF. As DNA, the CDR3 is TGCGCCAGCCGTGCGGGACAGACGAATGAAAAACTGTTTTTT.

The rearrangement uses TRBV5-4 and TRBJ2-3, with 8 bases that match TRBD2. CDR1 SGHNT and CDR2 YYREEE come from the germline V gene (reference sequence). J lost 2 bases, V lost 8 bases, and 7 bases had no gene match. CDR3 length: 14 residues. CDR3 DNA: TGTGCCAGTGGAGCGGGAGTGACCACAGATACGCAGTATTTT. This translates into CASGAGVTTDTQYF.

This clone was observed a few times. Other DNA sequences in this sample translate to the same CDR3. V and J are TRBV6-5 and TRBJ1-6; a possible D gene is TRBD1 (5 bases). Between the trimmed V and J ends, which lost 5 bases and 1 base, there was a span of 6 bases. This CDR3 has 14 residues. The germline V gene encodes CDR1 MNHEY and CDR2 SVGAGI. CDR3 bases: TGTGCCAGCAGTCGACAGTCCTATAATTCACCCCTCCACTTT. Residues: CASSRQSYNSPLHF.

On this clone: Sequence at one end of the junction differs from germline and may be a read error. The V and J genes are TRBV28 and TRBJ1-5; TRBD1 matches at 7 bases. Germline values: CDR1 MDHEN, CDR2 SYDVKM. The CDR3 sequence is 15 residues long. CDR3 coding DNA: TGTGCCAGCTTCCCTGGGACAGACCTAAATCAGCCCCAGAATTTT. It encodes CASFPGTDLNQPQNF. The full variable domain, in which reference TRBV28 and TRBJ1-5 provide the parts outside the CDR3, is DVKVTQSSRYLVKRTGEKVFLECVQDMDHENMFWYRQDPGLGLRLIYFSYDVKMKEKGDIPEGYSVSREKKERFSLILESASTNQTSMYLCASFPGTDLNQPQNFGDGTRLSIL.

Remarks on this clone: One end of the junction does not line up with germline, which may come from a read error. This rearrangement joins TRBV6-5 to TRBJ1-5; D may be TRBD1 (6 bases). The V gene's germline CDR1 is MNHEY and CDR2 SVGAGI. This CDR3 is 15 amino acids long. CDR3 protein: CASSSGTLGNQPQNF. Written as DNA, the CDR3 is TGTGCCAGCAGTTCCGGGACACTAGGGAATCAGCCCCAGAATTTT.

The chain carries TRBV6-4 and TRBJ2-3; 8 bases fit TRBD1. This CDR3 is 16 amino acids long. The ends lost 3 bases at V and 1 base at J; junction bases unmatched: 6. Germline V gene data show CDR1 as MRHNA and CDR2 as SNTAGT. The CDR3 region is CASSETGTGRTDTQYF. CDR3 DNA sequence: TGTGCCAGCAGTGAAACCGGGACAGGACGCACAGATACGCAGTATTTT.

The chain is built from TRBV21-1 and TRBJ2-1; the table's D call, TRBD1, has no DNA check behind it. TRBV21-1 is deemed a pseudogene. The CDR3 totals 16 residues. CDR3 protein: CASSKNPSDRGRGWFF. DNA of the CDR3: TGTGCCAGCAGCAAAAACCCCTCGGACAGGGGAAGGGGGTGGTTCTTC.

The J gene is TRBJ2-5, the V gene TRBV27; TRBD2 matches 13 bases. CDR1 MNHEY and CDR2 SMNVEV come from the germline V gene (reference sequence). This CDR3 is 20 amino acids long. V lost 6 bases and J lost 0; bases outside the gene matches: 16. CDR3 sequence (DNA): TGTGCCAGCAGCCTCCGGGGAAGTCGACTAGCGGGGGGAAACCAAGAGACCCAGTACTTC. It codes for CASSLRGSRLAGGNQETQYF.

DNA of the CDR3: TGCGCCAGCAGCGCTGCTACCGGGAGAGAATCACCCCTCCACTTT. Its translation: CASSAATGRESPLHF. The chain combines TRBV5-1 with TRBJ1-6; D gene uncertain. Germline V CDR1 and CDR2: SGHRS, YFSETQ. The CDR3 contains 15 residues. Deletions cut 4 bases from V and 10 bases from J, with 18 bases between.